Shown below are 25 T cell receptor beta chains from a single sample sequenced in a study of cytomegalovirus exposure and HLA in healthy donors. Primers for the PCR totalled 60 Vbeta and 13 Jbeta. The method was immunoSEQ multiplex PCR; TCRdb's version includes in-frame clones alone and lacks a portion of them. The sample lists over 100,000 clones; almost 70% were seen once. Input material: PBMCs. The receptors here all came from a man aged 25-45 years in good health and CMV-seropositive.

This clone was seen a handful of times. V is TRBV4-1 and J is TRBJ2-3, with 9 positions matching TRBD2. With V trimmed by 1 base and J by 5 bases, 10 bases remained unmatched. Germline V gives CDR1 MGHRA, CDR2 YSYEKL. The CDR3 is made up of 17 amino acids. This chain's CDR3 is CASSQGRAGGRQDTQYF. CDR3 sequence (DNA): TGCGCCAGCAGCCAAGGACGAGCGGGGGGCCGGCAAGATACGCAGTATTTT.

This clone has just a few counts. Here the CDR3 DNA reads TGTGCCAGCAGCCCTGGAGCCGGGACAGGGTACGAGACCCAGTACTTC. Encoded protein: CASSPGAGTGYETQYF. J is TRBJ2-5 and V is TRBV5-4; TRBD1 aligns across 9 bases. V dropped 4 bases and J dropped 5; count of bases not matched to a gene: 12. CDR1 SGHNT and CDR2 YYREEE come from the germline V gene (reference sequence). The CDR3 consists of 16 residues.

The V and J genes are TRBV6-1 and TRBJ2-3, with 13 positions matching TRBD2. Trimming cost V 6 bases and J 3 bases; bases outside gene matches: 3. Germline-derived CDR1 and CDR2 are MNHNS and SASEGT. This CDR3 has 15 residues. In DNA, the CDR3 is TGTGCCAGCAGCCGGACTAGCGGGAGAACAGATACGCAGTATTTT. It translates to CASSRTSGRTDTQYF.

The rearrangement joins TRBV6-1 to TRBJ2-7, with D possibly matching TRBD1 (6 bases). V dropped 2 bases and J dropped 2 bases, with 16 bases sitting between them. The germline V gene encodes CDR1 MNHNS and CDR2 SASEGT. CDR3 length: 16 residues. The CDR3 loop reads CASSERGSVIAYEQYF. The CDR3 DNA reads TGTGCCAGCAGTGAAAGGGGGTCCGTAATCGCCTACGAGCAGTACTTC.

This chain uses TRBV5-4 with TRBJ2-3; 8 nucleotides match TRBD2. CDR1 is SGHNT and CDR2 is YYREEE in the germline V gene (reference sequence). This CDR3 has 13 amino acids. The J segment lost 7 bases and the V segment lost 3 bases, leaving 4 bases of the junction unmatched. CDR3 in DNA: TGTGCCAGCAGCTCAGCGGGGGAGAATACGCAGTATTTT. Translation gives CASSSAGENTQYF.

This clone appeared once. The genes are TRBV7-9 and TRBJ2-6; TRBD1 matches at 8 bases. The CDR3 loop spans 19 amino acids. With V trimmed by 5 bases and J by 0 bases, 12 bases remained unmatched. Germline CDR1 reads SEHNR; CDR2 reads FQNEAQ (reference sequence). CDR3 in amino acids: CASSPRGNRGYSGANVLTF. Here the CDR3 DNA reads TGTGCCAGCAGCCCGAGGGGGAACAGGGGGTACTCTGGGGCCAACGTCCTGACTTTC.

This chain uses TRBV30 with TRBJ2-1, with no clear D. Trimming cost V 1 base and J 4 bases, with 8 bases left between them. CDR3 length equals 13 residues. Germline V gene sequence: CDR1 GTSNPN, CDR2 SVGIG (reference sequence). The CDR3 is CAWSEQPYNEQFF. CDR3 nucleotides: TGTGCCTGGAGTGAACAGCCTTACAATGAGCAGTTCTTC.

The J gene is TRBJ2-5, the V gene TRBV7-4; 10 bases align to TRBD2. This CDR3 contains 18 residues. Trimming took 1 base from V and 2 from J; bases not matched to a gene: 10. Germline CDR1 is SGHVT and CDR2 is SQSDAQ. The CDR3 here is CASSLVSRTSGYQETQYF. The DNA for the CDR3 is TGTGCCAGCAGCTTAGTATCCCGGACTAGCGGTTATCAAGAGACCCAGTACTTC.

V is TRBV6-1 and J is TRBJ1-1, with 8 bases aligning to TRBD1. This CDR3 region has 14 residues. CDR1 and CDR2 (germline): MNHNS, SASEGT. V gave up 7 bases and J gave up 7 bases; unmatched junction bases: 11. CDR3 in DNA: TGTGCCAGCATCCTGGACAGGGCAAGATATGAAGCTTTCTTT. Protein: CASILDRARYEAFF.

Concerning this clone: Other DNA variants within this sample encode the same CDR3. The CDR3 nucleotides are TGTGCCAGTAGCTTTCGGGGTGGGAATGGCTACACCTTC. Translating gives CASSFRGGNGYTF. The J gene is TRBJ1-2, the V gene TRBV19; D is uncertain. V lost 6 bases and J 6 bases, leaving 14 bases between the germline ends. Germline V gives CDR1 LNHDA, CDR2 SQIVND (reference sequence). The CDR3 spans 13 residues.

The rearrangement links TRBV4-3 to TRBJ2-6, with 9 bases matching TRBD2. The CDR3 runs 20 residues. Trimming removed 3 bases from V and 2 bases from J; junction bases left unmatched: 14. Germline V gene data show CDR1 as LGHNA and CDR2 as YSLEER. CDR3 sequence: CASSQVRAGGYLTGANVLTF. CDR3 nucleotide sequence: TGCGCCAGCAGCCAGGTCCGAGCGGGAGGTTATCTTACTGGGGCCAACGTCCTGACTTTC.

The genes are TRBV28 and TRBJ1-4, with TRBD1 matching over 7 bases. V was pared by 4 bases and J by 3 bases, with 8 bases of the junction left unmatched. Germline CDR1 is MDHEN and CDR2 is SYDVKM. The CDR3 is made up of 16 amino acids. CDR3 in amino acids: CASSSPSGQSNEKLFF. DNA of the CDR3: TGTGCCAGCAGTTCACCATCGGGACAGTCTAATGAAAAACTGTTTTTT.

V usage is TRBV27 and J usage is TRBJ1-1; D is uncertain. The CDR3 is 14 residues long. The ends were cut back, 1 base at V and 7 bases at J, with 13 bases in the middle. Germline assignment: CDR1 MNHEY and CDR2 SMNVEV (reference sequence). CDR3 nucleotides: TGTGCCAGCAGTTTATTGGACCGGCGGGTTGAAGCTTTCTTT. Amino acid sequence: CASSLLDRRVEAFF.

This chain joins TRBV19 and TRBJ1-2; D is perhaps TRBD1 (6 bases). Trimming removed 3 bases from V and 8 bases from J, with 19 bases in between. The CDR3 sequence is 15 residues long. The germline gives CDR1 LNHDA, CDR2 SQIVND (reference sequence). The CDR3 reads CASSMLTRFQGGYTF. In nucleotides, the CDR3 is TGTGCCAGTAGTATGCTTACCAGATTTCAGGGGGGCTACACCTTC. The full variable domain, in which reference TRBV19 and TRBJ1-2 provide the parts outside the CDR3, is DGGITQSPKYLFRKEGQNVTLSCEQNLNHDAMYWYRQDPGQGLRLIYYSQIVNDFQKGDIAEGYSVSREKKESFPLTVTSAQKNPTAFYLCASSMLTRFQGGYTFGSGTRLTVV.

The chain links TRBV5-1 to TRBJ2-7; possible D gene TRBD1, 5 bases. The CDR3 totals 14 residues. Germline CDR1 SGHRS, CDR2 YFSETQ. V lost 0 bases to trimming and J lost 0 bases, with 7 bases between them. CDR3 coding DNA: TGCGCCAGCAGCTTGGCAGGGCTCTCCTACGAGCAGTACTTC. The encoded protein is CASSLAGLSYEQYF.

The genes are TRBV2 and TRBJ2-5, with D possibly TRBD2 on 6 matching bases. The end of the DNA fits TRBJ2-7 better, so the J call may be wrong. The CDR3 has 14 residues. Per germline, CDR1 SNHLY and CDR2 FYNNEI. The CDR3, as DNA: TGTGCCAGCAGTGAACTAGCGCGACGGTACGAGCAGTACTTC. This gives the protein CASSELARRYEQYF.

This clone was counted between two and nine times. This rearrangement joins TRBV19 to TRBJ2-5; tentative D call: TRBD1 (6 bases). The J call is in doubt because the DNA end fits TRBJ2-7 better. Germline V CDR1 and CDR2: LNHDA, SQIVND (reference sequence). The CDR3 covers 16 residues. CDR3 nucleotide sequence: TGTGCCAGTAGTTTCACCCCTCCCGGGACACTTGACGAGCAGTACTTC. This sequence encodes CASSFTPPGTLDEQYF.

This rearrangement joins TRBV4-1 to TRBJ2-3, with 8 bases matching TRBD2. This CDR3 spans 18 amino acids. In germline, CDR1 is MGHRA, CDR2 YSYEKL. V was pared by 1 base and J by 5 bases, with 14 bases of the junction left unmatched. The CDR3 protein is CASSQGRQRGLRGDTQYF. DNA of the CDR3: TGCGCCAGCAGCCAAGGGAGACAGCGGGGGCTTCGAGGAGATACGCAGTATTTT.

J is TRBJ2-7 and V is TRBV28; D is ambiguous. Germline CDR1 MDHEN, CDR2 SYDVKM. Between the trimmed V and J ends, which lost 4 bases and 3 bases, there was a span of 7 bases. The CDR3 is 12 amino acids. For the CDR3, the DNA is TGTGCCAGCAGTTCGGCGGTCTACGAGCAGTACGTC. Translated: CASSSAVYEQYV.

The chain is built from TRBV13 and TRBJ2-1; TRBD2 agrees at 15 bases. Germline-derived CDR1 and CDR2 are PRHDT and FYEKMQ (reference sequence). The J segment lost 5 bases and the V segment lost 2 bases, leaving 7 bases of the junction unmatched. This CDR3 has 18 amino acids. The CDR3 loop reads CASSLWWTSGRAHNEQFF. CDR3 nucleotide sequence: TGTGCCAGCAGCTTATGGTGGACTAGCGGGAGGGCACACAATGAGCAGTTCTTC.

The gene calls are TRBV11-2 and TRBJ1-2; D call uncertain. The V end was cut by 0 bases, the J end by 3 bases, with 17 bases between. Germline values: CDR1 SGHAT, CDR2 FQNNGV. This CDR3 is built from 17 residues. CDR3 coding DNA: TGTGCCAGCAGCTTAGATAGTTTCGACTTGCGTCACTATGGCTACACCTTC. It specifies CASSLDSFDLRHYGYTF.

This clone has just a few counts. The chain employs TRBV28 and TRBJ1-5, with D possibly being TRBD1 (6 bases). V gave up 10 bases and J gave up 5 bases, with 15 bases separating them. CDR1 and CDR2 (germline): MDHEN, SYDVKM. This CDR3 has 13 amino acids. The CDR3 DNA sequence: TGTGCCACCGATCCCACAGGGTATCAGCCCCAGCATTTT. The encoded protein is CATDPTGYQPQHF.

This chain connects TRBV11-2 to TRBJ2-3; TRBD1 agrees at 7 bases. CDR1 and CDR2 (germline): SGHAT, FQNNGV. V lost 3 bases and J lost 0; bases outside the gene matches: 9. This CDR3 is built from 17 residues. The CDR3 DNA reads as TGTGCCAGCAGCTTGGGACAGAGCCTATATAGCACAGATACGCAGTATTTT. It is translated as CASSLGQSLYSTDTQYF.

The chain is built from TRBV19 and TRBJ2-5; 8 bases are a match to TRBD1. Germline trimming cut 9 bases from V and 3 bases from J; bases unmatched to any gene: 9. The V gene's germline CDR1 is LNHDA and CDR2 SQIVND (reference sequence). This CDR3 comprises 14 residues. CDR3 sequence reads: CASGPRTGKETQYF. Written as DNA, the CDR3 is TGTGCCAGCGGGCCTCGGACAGGGAAAGAGACCCAGTACTTC.

This clone was observed once. This CDR3 is CASSVLQNTEAFF. The CDR3 DNA reads as TGTGCCAGCAGCGTCTTACAGAACACTGAAGCTTTCTTT. V usage is TRBV9 and J usage is TRBJ1-1, with D unresolved. There are 13 residues in the CDR3. Germline V gene data show CDR1 as SGDLS and CDR2 as YYNGEE. The germline V and J ends were trimmed by 2 bases and 1 base, with 6 bases remaining between them.